The rows below give T cell receptor beta chains drawn from one sample of a study of shared clonotypes between healthy human individuals. Using immunoSEQ multiplex PCR, the repertoire was profiled, and TCRdb retains in-frame clones only, with some absent. The sample has roughly 760,000 clones, around 72% seen once; the top ten hold less than 2%. The sample was memory CD4+ T cells sorted from blood. These receptors all stem from a woman aged 25 to 45 in good health. Each CDR3 is given with its conserved first and last residue. A D gene is named only where the DNA matches it firmly. Clone size is shown for a subset of rows, as once, few, many or a class of expanded clone.

d_call: TRBD2
v_call: TRBV25-1
clone_size: .
j_call: TRBJ2-5
cdr3_aa: CASSTALAGVGETQYF
cdr3_nt: TGTGCCAGCAGTACCGCACTAGCGGGAGTGGGAGAGACCCAGTACTTC

d_call: TRBD2
v_call: TRBV6-4
clone_size: .
j_call: TRBJ2-1
cdr3_aa: CASSDSTSGRGYNEQFF
cdr3_nt: TGTGCCAGCAGTGACTCAACTAGCGGGAGGGGATACAATGAGCAGTTCTTC

d_call: TRBD1
v_call: TRBV19
clone_size: .
j_call: TRBJ2-7
cdr3_aa: CASTVGTGTYEQYF
cdr3_nt: TGTGCCAGTACCGTTGGGACAGGGACTTACGAGCAGTACTTC

d_call: .
v_call: TRBV25-1
clone_size: .
j_call: TRBJ2-3
cdr3_aa: CASSEGAVPDTQYF
cdr3_nt: TGTGCCAGCAGTGAAGGGGCGGTTCCAGATACGCAGTATTTT

d_call: .
v_call: TRBV18
clone_size: few
j_call: TRBJ1-4
cdr3_aa: CASSPESSDEKLFF
cdr3_nt: TGTGCCAGCTCACCGGAGTCCTCGGATGAAAAACTGTTTTTT

d_call: TRBD1
v_call: TRBV11-2
clone_size: few
j_call: TRBJ1-1
cdr3_aa: CASSAGTGDGAFF
cdr3_nt: TGTGCCAGCAGCGCGGGGACAGGGGATGGCGCTTTCTTT

d_call: .
v_call: TRBV4-1
clone_size: .
j_call: TRBJ2-2
cdr3_aa: CASSLPGGEDTGELFF
cdr3_nt: TGCGCCAGCAGCCTACCAGGGGGGGAGGACACCGGGGAGCTGTTTTTT

d_call: TRBD1
v_call: TRBV6-5
clone_size: .
j_call: TRBJ1-1
cdr3_aa: CASSPTTGDTEAFF
cdr3_nt: TGTGCCAGCAGTCCGACGACAGGGGACACTGAAGCTTTCTTT

d_call: .
v_call: TRBV5-1
clone_size: few
j_call: TRBJ2-7
cdr3_aa: CASSYNYEQYF
cdr3_nt: TGCGCCAGCAGCTACAACTACGAGCAGTACTTC

d_call: .
v_call: TRBV6-6
clone_size: .
j_call: TRBJ1-5
cdr3_aa: CASSPNRQGNQPQHF
cdr3_nt: TGTGCCAGCAGCCCAAATCGACAGGGCAATCAGCCCCAGCATTTT

d_call: .
v_call: TRBV11-3
clone_size: .
j_call: TRBJ2-7
cdr3_aa: CASSLAPDSYEQYF
cdr3_nt: TGTGCCAGCAGCTTAGCTCCTGACTCCTACGAGCAGTACTTC

d_call: .
v_call: TRBV2
clone_size: once
j_call: TRBJ1-4
cdr3_aa: CAIPGREGKLFF
cdr3_nt: TGTGCCATCCCAGGCAGGGAGGGAAAACTGTTTTTT

d_call: .
v_call: TRBV9
clone_size: .
j_call: TRBJ1-2
cdr3_aa: CASSAGTENYGYTF
cdr3_nt: TGTGCCAGCAGCGCCGGAACAGAGAACTATGGCTACACCTTC

d_call: TRBD2
v_call: TRBV4-1
clone_size: .
j_call: TRBJ2-1
cdr3_aa: CASSHVLATSGSSYNEQFF
cdr3_nt: TGCGCCAGCAGCCACGTTCTGGCGACTAGCGGTAGCTCCTACAATGAGCAGTTCTTC

d_call: .
v_call: TRBV2
clone_size: few
j_call: TRBJ1-4
cdr3_aa: CASRTGIWEKLFF
cdr3_nt: TGTGCCAGCAGAACAGGGATATGGGAAAAACTGTTTTTT

d_call: .
v_call: TRBV7-2
clone_size: few
j_call: TRBJ1-5
cdr3_aa: CASSSGDVRPQHF
cdr3_nt: TGTGCCAGCAGCTCGGGAGATGTTAGGCCCCAGCATTTT

d_call: .
v_call: TRBV6-5
clone_size: .
j_call: TRBJ2-7
cdr3_aa: CASSYGIGAFEQYF
cdr3_nt: TGTGCCAGCAGTTACGGTATCGGAGCGTTTGAGCAGTACTTC

d_call: TRBD1
v_call: TRBV27
clone_size: .
j_call: TRBJ1-2
cdr3_aa: CASSPGTGEGYTF
cdr3_nt: TGTGCCAGCAGTCCCGGGACAGGGGAAGGCTACACCTTC

d_call: .
v_call: TRBV18
clone_size: .
j_call: TRBJ2-5
cdr3_aa: CASSPQAGGRDQYF
cdr3_nt: TGTGCCAGCTCACCACAGGCAGGAGGGAGAGACCAGTACTTC

d_call: .
v_call: TRBV7-9
clone_size: .
j_call: TRBJ1-2
cdr3_aa: CASSLTGAYGYTF
cdr3_nt: TGTGCCAGCAGCTTAACGGGGGCGTATGGCTACACCTTC

d_call: TRBD2
v_call: TRBV9
clone_size: many
j_call: TRBJ2-1
cdr3_aa: CASSASAGVPYNEQFF
cdr3_nt: TGTGCCAGCAGCGCCTCAGCGGGAGTCCCCTACAATGAGCAGTTCTTC

d_call: TRBD2
v_call: TRBV18
clone_size: .
j_call: TRBJ2-1
cdr3_aa: CASSTPGGEQFF
cdr3_nt: TGTGCCAGCTCAACCCCGGGGGGTGAGCAGTTCTTC

d_call: TRBD2
v_call: TRBV27
clone_size: .
j_call: TRBJ2-7
cdr3_aa: CASSVTGTSHEQYF
cdr3_nt: TGTGCCAGCAGTGTCACCGGGACTAGCCACGAGCAGTACTTC

d_call: TRBD2
v_call: TRBV14
clone_size: .
j_call: TRBJ2-1
cdr3_aa: CASSPQTSGAYNEQFF
cdr3_nt: TGTGCCAGCAGCCCCCAGACTAGCGGAGCCTACAATGAGCAGTTCTTC

d_call: TRBD2
v_call: TRBV7-3
clone_size: .
j_call: TRBJ2-5
cdr3_aa: CASSPGLTLQETQYF
cdr3_nt: TGTGCCAGCAGCCCGGGACTAACCCTCCAAGAGACCCAGTACTTC

d_call: TRBD1
v_call: TRBV27
clone_size: .
j_call: TRBJ1-2
cdr3_aa: CASSAGTGFNYGYTF
cdr3_nt: TGTGCCAGCAGTGCAGGGACAGGTTTTAACTATGGCTACACCTTC